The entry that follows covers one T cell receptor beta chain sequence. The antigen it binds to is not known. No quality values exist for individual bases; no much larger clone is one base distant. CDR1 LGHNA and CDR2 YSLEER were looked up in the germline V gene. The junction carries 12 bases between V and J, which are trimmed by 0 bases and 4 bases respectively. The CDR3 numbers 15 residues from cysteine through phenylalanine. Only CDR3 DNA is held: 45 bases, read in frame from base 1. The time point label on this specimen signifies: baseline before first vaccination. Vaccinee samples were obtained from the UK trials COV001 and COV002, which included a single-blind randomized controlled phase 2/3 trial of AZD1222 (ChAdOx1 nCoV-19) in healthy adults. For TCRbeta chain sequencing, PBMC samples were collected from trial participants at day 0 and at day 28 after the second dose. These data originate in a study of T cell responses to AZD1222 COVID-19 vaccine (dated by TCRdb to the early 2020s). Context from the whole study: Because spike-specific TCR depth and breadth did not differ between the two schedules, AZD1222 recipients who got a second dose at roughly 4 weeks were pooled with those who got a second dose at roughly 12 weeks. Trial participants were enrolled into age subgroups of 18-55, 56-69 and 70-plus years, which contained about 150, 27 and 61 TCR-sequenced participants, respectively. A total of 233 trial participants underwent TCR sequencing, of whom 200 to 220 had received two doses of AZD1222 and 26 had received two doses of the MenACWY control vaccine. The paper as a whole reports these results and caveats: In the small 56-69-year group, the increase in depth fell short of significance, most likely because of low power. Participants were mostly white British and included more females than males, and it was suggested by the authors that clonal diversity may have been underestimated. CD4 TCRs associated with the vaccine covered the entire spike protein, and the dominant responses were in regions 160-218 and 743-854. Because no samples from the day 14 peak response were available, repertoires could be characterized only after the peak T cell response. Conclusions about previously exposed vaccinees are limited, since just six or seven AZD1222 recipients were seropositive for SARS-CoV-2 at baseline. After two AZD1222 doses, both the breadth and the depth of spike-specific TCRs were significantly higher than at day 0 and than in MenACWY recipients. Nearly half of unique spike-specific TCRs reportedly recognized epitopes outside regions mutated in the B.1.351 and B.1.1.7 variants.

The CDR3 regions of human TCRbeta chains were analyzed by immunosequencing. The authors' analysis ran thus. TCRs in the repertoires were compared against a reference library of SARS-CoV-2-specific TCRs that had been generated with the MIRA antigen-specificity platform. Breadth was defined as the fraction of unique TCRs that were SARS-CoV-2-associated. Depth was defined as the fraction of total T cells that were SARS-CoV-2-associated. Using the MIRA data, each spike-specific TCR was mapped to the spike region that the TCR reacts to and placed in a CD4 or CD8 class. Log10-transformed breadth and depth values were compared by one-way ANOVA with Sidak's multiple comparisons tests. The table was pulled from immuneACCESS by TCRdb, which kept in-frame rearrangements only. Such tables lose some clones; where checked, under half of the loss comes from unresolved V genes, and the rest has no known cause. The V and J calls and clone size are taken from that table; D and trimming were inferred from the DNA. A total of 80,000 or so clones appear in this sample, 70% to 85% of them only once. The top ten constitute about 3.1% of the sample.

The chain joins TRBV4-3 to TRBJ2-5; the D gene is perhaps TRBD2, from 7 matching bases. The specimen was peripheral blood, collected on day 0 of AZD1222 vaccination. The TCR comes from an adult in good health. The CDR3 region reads CASSQDGGAVETQYF. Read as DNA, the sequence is TGCGCCAGCAGCCAAGATGGGGGGGCTGTAGAGACCCAGTACTTC.